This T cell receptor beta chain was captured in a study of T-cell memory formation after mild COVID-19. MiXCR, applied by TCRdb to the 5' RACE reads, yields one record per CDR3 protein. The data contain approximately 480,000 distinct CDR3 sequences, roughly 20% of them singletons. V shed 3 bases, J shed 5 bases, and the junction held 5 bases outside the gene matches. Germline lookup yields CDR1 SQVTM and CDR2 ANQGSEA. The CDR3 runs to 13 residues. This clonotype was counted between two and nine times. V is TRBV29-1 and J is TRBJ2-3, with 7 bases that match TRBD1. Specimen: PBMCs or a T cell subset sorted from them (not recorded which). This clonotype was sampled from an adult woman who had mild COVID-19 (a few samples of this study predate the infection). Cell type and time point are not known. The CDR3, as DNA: TGCAGCGTTGAGAAGCAGGGGGTAGATACGCAGTATTTT. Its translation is CSVEKQGVDTQYF.